The present T cell receptor (beta chain) was sequenced within a study of cytomegalovirus exposure and HLA in healthy donors. Whole-study findings and limits: Researchers counted roughly 150 TCR beta chains as cytomegalovirus-associated.

V was cut by 0 bases and J by 7 bases, with 9 bases left in between. The CDR3 contains 14 residues. The germline V gene has CDR1 LNHDA and CDR2 SQIVND (reference sequence). PCR involved 60 Vbeta and 13 Jbeta primers. Produced via immunoSEQ multiplex PCR; TCRdb's table is partial and in-frame only. Of 100,000 to 150,000 clones in the sample, 80% were seen once. As for this clone: Its antigen is as yet unknown.

The clonotype comes from a woman in her forties in good health and CMV-seronegative. The rearrangement uses TRBV19 and TRBJ2-2; no clear D gene. The sequenced sample was PBMCs. The CDR3 is CASSIDFELGELFF. The CDR3, as DNA: TGTGCCAGTAGTATAGATTTTGAGCTCGGGGAGCTGTTTTTT.